The clone carrying this T cell receptor (beta chain) appeared a few times. Profiling relied on immunoSEQ multiplex PCR, and the TCRdb table lists in-frame clones only, not all of them. This table holds 70,000 or so clones, 79% found once. This record comes from a study of blood T cell repertoires in COVID-19. Study context: The United States, Italy and Spain were the sources of the acute and convalescent COVID-19 samples. PBMCs, B-cell-depleted T cells, or T cells were the source of the cDNA or gDNA that made up the material.

The CDR3 extends over 17 amino acids. The germline V gene encodes CDR1 LNHDA and CDR2 SQIVND (reference sequence). With V trimmed by 4 bases and J by 3 bases, 13 bases remained unmatched. This chain links TRBV19 with TRBJ1-1, with 8 bases matching TRBD1. The source is a human donor in a cohort sampled during active COVID-19. Sequenced input: peripheral blood. The DNA for the CDR3 is TGTGCCAGTAGTAGGGTCCGTTCCAGGGGGCACGACACTGAAGCTTTCTTT. Translating gives CASSRVRSRGHDTEAFF.